Listed below are T cell receptor beta chains from one sample, sequenced in a study of shared clonotypes between healthy human individuals. The repertoire was sequenced with immunoSEQ multiplex PCR; TCRdb's copy has only in-frame clones and lacks some. The data hold roughly 2.4 million clones, with under 97% observed a single time. The sample consisted of naive CD4+ T cells sorted from blood. These receptors came from a man between 18 and 35 years old in good health. The CDR3 runs from the conserved cysteine through the conserved F or W. The order of the fields is J gene, V gene, CDR3 length, D gene, clone size, CDR3 protein, CDR3 DNA. D genes are given only for firm matches. Clone size is shown for a subset of rows, as once, few, many or a class of expanded clone.

TRBJ1-6 | TRBV6-1 | 12 | - | - | CASSDRGAPLHF | TGTGCCAGCAGTGACAGGGGTGCACCCCTCCACTTT
TRBJ2-3 | TRBV4-3 | 16 | - | - | CASSQQFTQGTDTQYF | TGCGCCAGCAGCCAACAATTCACGCAAGGCACAGATACGCAGTATTTT
TRBJ2-1 | TRBV4-3 | 17 | - | - | CASSQGGGRRGLDEQFF | TGCGCCAGCAGCCAGGGGGGCGGGCGGAGAGGACTCGATGAGCAGTTCTTC
TRBJ2-5 | TRBV6-5 | 14 | - | - | CASSLVGRQETQYF | TGTGCCAGCAGTTTGGTGGGTAGGCAAGAGACCCAGTACTTC
TRBJ1-5 | TRBV30 | 15 | - | - | CAWKIGGPPGEPQHF | TGTGCCTGGAAAATCGGGGGGCCCCCAGGGGAGCCCCAGCATTTT
TRBJ2-3 | TRBV5-1 | 13 | - | - | CASQGLDTDTQYF | TGCGCCAGCCAGGGACTCGACACAGATACGCAGTATTTT
TRBJ1-5 | TRBV15 | 17 | TRBD1 | - | CATSRDFTGGSNQPQHF | TGTGCCACCAGCAGAGATTTCACAGGGGGGAGCAATCAGCCCCAGCATTTT
TRBJ1-4 | TRBV29-1 | 13 | - | once | CSVDRGVGEKLFF | TGCAGCGTTGACAGGGGAGTTGGTGAAAAACTGTTTTTT
TRBJ1-1 | TRBV28 | 14 | TRBD1 | - | CASSLRGVRTEAFF | TGTGCCAGCAGTCTCAGGGGGGTAAGGACTGAAGCTTTCTTT
TRBJ1-5 | TRBV30 | 13 | - | - | CAWSTGEVQPQHF | TGTGCCTGGAGTACGGGGGAGGTACAGCCCCAGCATTTT
TRBJ1-3 | TRBV28 | 12 | - | - | CASRGPGYTIYF | TGTGCCAGCAGGGGGCCCGGGTACACCATATATTTT
TRBJ2-7 | TRBV6-4 | 13 | - | - | CASRPSRGYEQYF | TGTGCCAGCAGACCGAGTCGCGGCTACGAGCAGTACTTC
TRBJ1-2 | TRBV6-6 | 13 | TRBD1 | - | CASGDRGGYGYTF | TGTGCCAGCGGTGACAGGGGCGGGTATGGCTACACCTTC
TRBJ2-5 | TRBV29-1 | 11 | - | - | CSVAQGETQYF | TGCAGCGTTGCGCAAGGGGAGACCCAGTACTTC
TRBJ2-3 | TRBV6-6 | 13 | - | - | CASMTRLGDTQYF | TGTGCCAGCATGACAAGGCTCGGAGATACGCAGTATTTT
TRBJ1-3 | TRBV7-2 | 17 | - | - | CASSSTSGLHSGNTIYF | TGTGCCAGCAGCTCTACTTCAGGGTTACACTCTGGAAACACCATATATTTT
TRBJ1-4 | TRBV5-1 | 15 | - | - | CASSLEARGTEKLFF | TGCGCCAGCAGCTTGGAGGCCAGGGGAACCGAAAAACTGTTTTTT
TRBJ2-5 | TRBV5-1 | 14 | TRBD2 | - | CASSSGLDQETQYF | TGCGCCAGCAGCTCCGGACTAGACCAAGAGACCCAGTACTTC
TRBJ1-6 | TRBV11-2 | 15 | - | - | CASSLTGRGYSPLHF | TGTGCCAGCAGCTTAACTGGCAGGGGTTATTCACCCCTCCACTTT
TRBJ1-1 | TRBV28 | 11 | - | - | CASSPGSEAFF | TGTGCCAGCAGTCCTGGTTCTGAAGCTTTCTTT
TRBJ1-2 | TRBV6-1 | 13 | TRBD1 | - | CASSVDRGYGYTF | TGTGCCAGCAGTGTGGACAGGGGCTATGGCTACACCTTC
TRBJ1-1 | TRBV5-1 | 16 | TRBD1 | - | CASSLTTGTGETEAFF | TGCGCCAGCAGCTTGACCACCGGGACAGGGGAAACTGAAGCTTTCTTT
TRBJ2-5 | TRBV18 | 14 | TRBD1 | - | CASSPGQEKETQYF | TGTGCCAGCTCACCAGGACAGGAAAAAGAGACCCAGTACTTC
TRBJ1-3 | TRBV7-9 | 14 | - | once | CASSLPGSGNTIYF | TGTGCCAGCAGCTTACCAGGATCTGGAAACACCATATATTTT
TRBJ2-1 | TRBV27 | 13 | - | - | CASRLGTGSEQFF | TGTGCCAGCAGGCTAGGGACCGGGAGTGAGCAGTTCTTC
TRBJ2-5 | TRBV7-2 | 11 | TRBD2 | - | CASSATSGRYF | TGTGCCAGCAGCGCGACTAGCGGGAGATACTTC
TRBJ2-2 | TRBV28 | 12 | - | once | CASSSPSGELFF | TGTGCCAGCAGTTCCCCTTCCGGGGAGCTGTTTTTT
TRBJ2-1 | TRBV5-1 | 13 | - | - | CASSLGQTNEQFF | TGCGCCAGCAGCTTGGGTCAGACAAATGAGCAGTTCTTC
TRBJ2-7 | TRBV5-1 | 15 | TRBD1 | - | CASSPPGTGFDEQYF | TGCGCCAGCAGCCCCCCCGGGACAGGGTTCGACGAGCAGTACTTC
TRBJ1-4 | TRBV11-2 | 16 | - | - | CASSLDPGSTNEKLFF | TGTGCCAGCAGCTTAGATCCGGGATCAACTAATGAAAAACTGTTTTTT
TRBJ2-2 | TRBV28 | 19 | TRBD2 | - | CATQRIPGGRTPNTGELFF | TGTGCCACCCAACGAATCCCGGGGGGTCGGACGCCGAACACCGGGGAGCTGTTTTTT
TRBJ2-3 | TRBV7-9 | 14 | - | once | CASSLGGMQDTQYF | TGTGCCAGCAGCTTAGGGGGCATGCAAGATACGCAGTATTTT
TRBJ1-2 | TRBV5-1 | 16 | TRBD1 | - | CASSLAGTGGGYGYTF | TGCGCCAGCAGCTTGGCCGGGACAGGGGGCGGGTATGGCTACACCTTC
TRBJ1-1 | TRBV28 | 12 | - | - | CASSLLAGEAFF | TGTGCCAGCAGTTTATTGGCAGGCGAAGCTTTCTTT
TRBJ2-7 | TRBV7-2 | 15 | - | - | CASSGFGTSPTEQYF | TGTGCCAGCAGCGGGTTCGGGACATCACCTACCGAGCAGTACTTC
TRBJ1-1 | TRBV7-9 | 13 | - | - | CASSAGVNTEAFF | TGTGCCAGCAGTGCAGGGGTGAACACTGAAGCTTTCTTT
TRBJ1-2 | TRBV7-2 | 13 | - | - | CASSLAGTYGYTF | TGTGCCAGCAGCTTAGCGGGTACCTATGGCTACACCTTC
TRBJ2-3 | TRBV2 | 16 | TRBD2 | - | CASSDSSGGTTDTQYF | TGTGCCAGCAGTGATTCTAGCGGGGGGACCACAGATACGCAGTATTTT
TRBJ2-5 | TRBV5-4 | 15 | TRBD1 | - | CASSRIGQGEETQYF | TGTGCCAGCAGCCGTATCGGACAGGGGGAAGAGACCCAGTACTTC
TRBJ1-5 | TRBV28 | 14 | TRBD1 | - | CASSWTGENQPQHF | TGTGCCAGCAGTTGGACAGGGGAGAATCAGCCCCAGCATTTT
TRBJ2-7 | TRBV21-1 | 14 | - | - | CASSSRTHPYEQYF | TGTGCCAGCAGCTCCCGGACCCACCCCTACGAGCAGTACTTC